Detailed here is one TCR beta chain. V gave up 4 bases and J gave up 4 bases, with 14 bases separating them. The germline V gene encodes CDR1 MNHEY and CDR2 SVGEGT. This CDR3 has 16 residues. This specimen belongs to a study of control samples from healthy donors and cancer patients. Only in-frame clones appear in the TCRdb table, and some are missing; sequencing was by immunoSEQ multiplex PCR. The top ten clones hold 7.1% of a sample with 130,000 or so clones, about 90% of them seen once. The sequenced sample consisted of blood. This TCR came from a man aged 18-30 years in good health. The chain combines TRBV6-2 or TRBV6-3 with TRBJ1-6; D is undetermined. CDR3 amino acids: CASSSPDWTYNSPLHF. Here the CDR3 DNA reads TGTGCCAGCAGTTCCCCCGACTGGACTTATAATTCACCCCTCCACTTT.